Described below is a single T cell receptor beta chain sequence and its context. No antigen is known for it. The data were taken from a study of beta chain features in type 1 diabetes. Study overall: Age, gender, cell numbers and subset yield matched between patients and controls.

Every bit of the isolated RNA underwent reverse transcription, so sequencing read expressed TCRB transcripts. The protocol was immunoSEQ multiplex PCR, while the TCRdb copy is restricted to in-frame clones and leaves out a portion. The repertoire includes around 690,000 clones, around 12% of them detected once, and over 0.1% sits in the top ten. Naive, central memory, regulatory and stem cell-like memory cells within the CD4+ compartment were sorted using CD45RO/CCR7/CD25/CD127/CD95/CD27. The CDR3 consists of 14 residues. Germline-derived CDR1 and CDR2 are MNHNY and SVGAGI (reference sequence). V dropped 8 bases and J dropped 7; count of bases not matched to a gene: 10. Study results and limitations: TCRB CDR3 length was moderately but significantly reduced in all four CD4+ subsets of Type 1 diabetes patients. Researchers could not determine here whether HLA type influences TCRB rearrangement. Insertions at VDJ junctions were less frequent in type 1 diabetes patients. These patients also deleted more nucleotides at the same junctions.

This TCR derives from a man aged 25 to 40 with type 1 diabetes. V usage is TRBV6-6 and J usage is TRBJ2-1; 8 bases are shared with TRBD1. Sequencing used naive CD4+ T cells from blood. The DNA for the CDR3 is TGTGCCAGCGGAGGTGGACAGGGTATTAATGAGCAGTTCTTC. Its translation is CASGGGQGINEQFF.